The clone carrying this T cell receptor beta chain was counted at least ten times. These data come from a study of Graves' ophthalmopathy and Graves' hyperthyroidism. Trimming took 3 bases from V and 2 from J, leaving 11 bases between them. Germline CDR1 is SGHVS and CDR2 is FQNEAQ. The CDR3 length is 15 residues. Amplification from RNA transcripts yielded the TCR beta CDR3 regions. RT-PCR in the first round used HTBI primers; a second-round multiplex PCR followed. TCRdb reprocessed the multiplex PCR reads via MiXCR and lists one record per CDR3 protein. The table lists 650,000 to 800,000 distinct CDR3 sequences, about two fifths of them singletons.

Sequenced sample: peripheral blood. The rearrangement links TRBV7-8 to TRBJ1-3; possibly TRBD1 for D (6 bases). The clonotype comes from an adult man with Graves' ophthalmopathy. The CDR3 DNA reads TGTGCCAGCAGCTTCCAGGGGTACACTGGAAACACCATATATTTT. It specifies CASSFQGYTGNTIYF.